This T cell receptor (beta chain) comes out of a study of blood T cell repertoires in COVID-19 (TCRdb year 2020). The study in broad terms: The collaborator samples originated in the United States, Italy and Spain and spanned the acute and convalescent phases of COVID-19. The prospective study material was composed of cDNA or gDNA derived from T cells, B-cell-depleted T cells, or PBMCs. Subjects who had been exposed to COVID-19, were actively infected with it, or had recovered from it provided the deeply sampled blood TCRbeta repertoires that made up the dataset. A freely available public database, intended as a resource for researchers studying the immune response to SARS-CoV-2, is where the repertoires were released. The samples were drawn from two sources: the first 160 participants of the ongoing ImmuneRACE study, and over 1,000 subjects contributed by 6 global collaborators. The sample metadata nearly always contained a de-identified subject ID, COVID-19 status, age in years and sex. HLA class I and class II types, where available, came from metadata supplied by the sample provider rather than from assay-based typing.

The immunoSEQ Assay, a bias-controlled multiplex PCR, was used to amplify TCRbeta CDR3 regions from genomic DNA. Per the source publication's procedure: Within the assay, amplification of reference gene primers was used to estimate how many nucleated cells each sample contained. Sequence reads were collapsed and filtered to measure the absolute abundance of every unique TCRbeta CDR3 rearrangement. For each sample, productive Simpson clonality was calculated as the square root of Simpson's diversity index across productive rearrangements. TCRdb limited this immuneACCESS table to in-frame rearrangements with V and J called. A share of clones is missing; checked studies link under half to unresolved V genes, and the rest is unexplained. The DNA was the basis for D and trimming; V, J and clone size are from that table. The table for this sample lists 250,000 to 300,000 clones; roughly nine tenths of them were counted only once. Roughly 2.3% of the sample goes to the ten largest clones.

Here is what the overall study found, with its caveats: Clinical and demographic metadata were provided uncurated, with the amount varying by source and participant.

The CDR3 runs 16 residues from the cysteine to the phenylalanine. Only the CDR3 DNA is retained, 48 bases long and in frame from the first base. Between the V and J ends, shortened by 2 bases and 5 bases respectively, the junction contains 19 bases. CDR1 and CDR2 are drawn from the germline V gene: SGHTA, FQGNSA. In this sample, this clone turned up a few times. Its antigen has not been determined. No much larger clonotype is one base removed from it; base qualities were not supplied. One collaborating source in Seattle enrolled patients while the patients were actively infected and followed the patients over time throughout the course of disease. Each collaborating institution followed its own protocols to collect whole blood in K2EDTA tubes. For TCRbeta analysis, collaborators shipped samples in one of three forms: frozen whole blood, isolated PBMCs, or DNA extracted from either of those sample types.

The chain links TRBV7-2 with TRBJ2-7; TRBD2 might be the D gene, on 5 matching bases. The sequence came from a woman in her 30s with COVID-19, enrolled during active disease. Specimen: peripheral blood. CDR3 region: CASSLTAAPETDEQYF. The DNA sequence is as follows: TGTGCCAGCAGCTTAACAGCGGCTCCCGAAACGGACGAGCAGTACTTC.